These 4 T cell receptor beta chains originate from one sample sequenced in a study of T cell changes during pregnancy in multiple sclerosis. Produced via immunoSEQ multiplex PCR; TCRdb's table is partial and in-frame only. The top ten clones hold less than 2% of a sample with roughly 89,000 clones, 94% of them seen once. The sample consisted of peripheral blood, taken after pregnancy. Receptors originate from a female donor in good health, enrolled as a control in a pregnancy study.

The gene calls are TRBV5-4 and TRBJ2-7; tentative D call: TRBD1 (5 bases). With 0 bases removed from V and 7 bases from J, the gap between germline ends came to 20 bases. CDR3 size: 16 residues. Germline values: CDR1 SGHNT, CDR2 YYREEE (reference sequence). This CDR3 is CASSLDSMTLYREQYF. The CDR3 coding sequence is TGTGCCAGCAGCTTGGACTCCATGACCCTCTACAGGGAGCAGTACTTC.

The CDR3 spells CASSFTSATEDTQYF. CDR3 sequence (DNA): TGTGCCAGCAGCTTTACTAGCGCGACGGAAGATACGCAGTATTTT. The rearrangement uses TRBV7-9 and TRBJ2-3; 7 bases fit TRBD2. This CDR3 comprises 15 residues. CDR1 and CDR2 from the germline V gene are SEHNR and FQNEAQ (reference sequence). V was clipped by 3 bases and J by 5 bases; unmatched bases: 8.

The chain employs TRBV10-3 and TRBJ2-1; D possibly corresponds to TRBD2 (6 bases). CDR3 size: 13 residues. Trimming took off 5 bases at V and 5 bases at J, with 10 bases between the two ends. Germline V gives CDR1 ENHRY, CDR2 SYGVKD. DNA for the CDR3: TGTGCCATCAGTCCCACGGGAGACAATGAGCAGTTCTTC. This encodes CAISPTGDNEQFF.

The chain is built from TRBV19 and TRBJ2-1, with a possible D match to TRBD1 (6 bases). V lost 4 bases and J 9 bases, leaving 22 bases between the germline ends. Germline CDR1 is LNHDA and CDR2 is SQIVND (reference sequence). This CDR3 has 16 residues. DNA for the CDR3: TGTGCCAGTAGTACCGCCTGGGGGCGCCATCACAGTGAGCAGTTCTTC. This sequence encodes CASSTAWGRHHSEQFF. Full variable domain (outside the CDR3, taken from reference TRBV19 and TRBJ2-1): DGGITQSPKYLFRKEGQNVTLSCEQNLNHDAMYWYRQDPGQGLRLIYYSQIVNDFQKGDIAEGYSVSREKKESFPLTVTSAQKNPTAFYLCASSTAWGRHHSEQFFGPGTRLTVL.